This TCR beta chain emerged from a study of CD8+ T cells in alopecia areata. Extraction and reverse transcription of RNA yielded cDNA as the sequencing template. The table came from immunoSEQ multiplex PCR; TCRdb's copy has only in-frame clones and leaves some out. The profile shows about 290,000 clones, roughly 60% of them singletons. Treatment of the sample: oral pan-JAK inhibitor, 5-10 mg twice daily. Lesional scalp punch biopsies and peripheral blood were collected from alopecia areata patients. The ends were cut back, 5 bases at V and 0 bases at J, with 7 bases in the middle. Per germline, CDR1 SGHNT and CDR2 YENEEA. The CDR3 sequence is 13 residues long. Notes on the study in general: Many expanded lesional clones persisted in scalp and blood during tofacitinib treatment. Sequencing of scalp tissue also captures the resident alphabeta T cells of normal skin. Lesional scalp exceeded normal scalp in clonality, especially in alopecia totalis/universalis.

Note on this clone: Its antigen is undetermined.

Sequences were derived from CD4+ T cells sorted from blood, sampled at week 24, from a patient treated with tofacitinib. The TCR sequence derives from a human donor with alopecia areata. The chain has TRBV11-3 and TRBJ1-1; the D gene is possibly TRBD1 (6 bases). The CDR3 region has the DNA TGTGCCAGCAGCCGACAGGTGAACACTGAAGCTTTCTTT. Amino acids: CASSRQVNTEAFF.